The entry below describes one T cell receptor (beta chain). The data stem from a study of cytotoxic CD8 clonotypes in ibrutinib-treated CLL. Profiling relied on immunoSEQ multiplex PCR, and the TCRdb table lists in-frame clones only, not all of them. The table lists approximately 100,000 clones, around 73% of them singletons. This CDR3 is 14 amino acids long. Germline assignment: CDR1 KGHSH and CDR2 LQKENI. V gave up 3 bases and J gave up 10 bases; unmatched junction bases: 8. The sequenced sample was PBMCs, obtained after 12 months of ibrutinib treatment. The TCR sequence derives from a human donor with chronic lymphocytic leukemia. The rearrangement links TRBV18 to TRBJ1-2; 10 bases align to TRBD1. The CDR3 spells CASSPPGQGFDYTF. The CDR3, as DNA: TGTGCCAGCTCACCTCCGGGACAGGGGTTCGACTACACCTTC.